The clone carrying this T cell receptor beta chain was seen ten or more times. Its antigen is not known. Trimming removed 2 bases from V and 0 bases from J, with 7 bases in between. This CDR3 spans 15 amino acids. Germline CDR1 SGHTA, CDR2 FQGNSA. This record belongs to a study of T cell repertoires in cytomegalovirus infection. Study at large: Signatures in public TCR beta sequences pointed to both CMV infection and matching HLA type. Regarding the study as a whole: HLA-C-restricted TCR beta clonotypes specific for CMV led the ex vivo response. Based on cumulative public TCR beta family frequency, carriers of CMV plus the relevant HLA were identified.

TCRdb redid the calling of the reads with MiXCR, one entry per CDR3 protein. The sample records about 230,000 distinct CDR3 sequences, about 5.9% being singletons. Sequencing used PBMCs. This chain uses TRBV7-2 with TRBJ2-2; D is unclear. This clonotype was obtained from a human donor in good health (CMV status not recorded). Some clones in this sample may be carry-over from other donors' samples. In DNA form, the CDR3 reads TGTGCCAGCAGCTTACCTGGAGCGAACACCGGGGAGCTGTTTTTT. Translated, it gives CASSLPGANTGELFF.